What follows is one T cell receptor (beta chain) and its context. The antigen remains unidentified. Deep was the level at which the assay was run. The data were produced by immunoSEQ multiplex PCR, yet TCRdb's version contains in-frame clones alone and is incomplete. This sample carries 1.5 million to 2.5 million clones, just under 95% of them seen once, and the ten largest clones take 0.9% to 1.5%. Naive CD8 cells lacked CD45RO and underwent positive selection for CCR7, leaving out terminally differentiated effector memory CD45RA+ cells. Free of recent acute infections or vaccinations, the donors were healthy HIV-negative adults. This sample is part of a study of shared clonotypes between healthy human individuals. General study results and limits: Naive CD4 clonotypes were shared across several donors at approximately 5.3%.

The sequence was collected from a man aged 18 to 30 in good health. Material for sequencing was naive CD8+ T cells sorted from blood.

The CDR3 nucleotides are TGTGCCAGCAGCTTAGATCGGGCAGACTACGAGCAGTACTTC. It encodes CASSLDRADYEQYF. This sequence joins TRBV11-2 and TRBJ2-7; D gene ambiguous. CDR3 length: 14 residues. Germline CDR1 is SGHAT and CDR2 is FQNNGV. The V and J ends lost 0 bases and 3 bases respectively, with 9 bases between them.